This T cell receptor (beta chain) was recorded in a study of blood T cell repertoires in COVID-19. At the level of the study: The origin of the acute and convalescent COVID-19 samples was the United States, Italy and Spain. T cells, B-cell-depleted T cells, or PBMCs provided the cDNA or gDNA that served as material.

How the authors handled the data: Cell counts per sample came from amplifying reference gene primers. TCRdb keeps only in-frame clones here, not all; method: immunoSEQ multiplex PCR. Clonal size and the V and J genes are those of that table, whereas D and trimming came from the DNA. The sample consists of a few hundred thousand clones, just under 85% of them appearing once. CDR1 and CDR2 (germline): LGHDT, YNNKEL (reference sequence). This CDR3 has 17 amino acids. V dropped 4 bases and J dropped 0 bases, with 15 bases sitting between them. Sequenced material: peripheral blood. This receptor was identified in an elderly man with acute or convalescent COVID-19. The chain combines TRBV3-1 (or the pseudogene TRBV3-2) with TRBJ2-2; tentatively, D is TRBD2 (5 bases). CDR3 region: CASSPLYGGANTGELFF. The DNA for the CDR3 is TGTGCCAGCAGCCCCCTTTATGGAGGAGCGAACACCGGGGAGCTGTTTTTT.